This TCR beta chain originates from a study of blood T cells in healthy people across ages. Study background: Roughly one uniquely barcoded beta molecule per two T cells was captured. Study conclusions and caveats: Diversity figures derived from one million T cells were judged to underestimate the true value.

Next came a second PCR, run for about 7 to 12 cycles, which used a sample-barcoded 5' primer along with a J-beta primer mix. TCRdb processed the 5' RACE reads anew with MiXCR; each CDR3 protein has one entry. The sample shows about 590,000 distinct CDR3 sequences, approximately 30% of them seen only once. Aged roughly 6 to 90, donors were systemically healthy Caucasians from Russia. The CDR3 sequence is 13 residues long. V lost 2 bases and J lost 4; bases outside the gene matches: 1. Germline CDR1 is GTSNPN and CDR2 is SVGIG (reference sequence). This clonotype appeared many times. The antigen is not known.

The chain employs TRBV30 and TRBJ1-5; the match to TRBD1 covers 8 bases. Material for sequencing was blood. The clonotype originates from a woman aged 80 or over in good health. The CDR3, as DNA: TGTGCCTGGAGTAGACAGGGGAATCAGCCCCAGCATTTT. Translation: CAWSRQGNQPQHF. The whole variable domain, remainder taken from reference TRBV30 and TRBJ1-5, is SQTIHQWPATLVQPVGSPLSLECTVEGTSNPNLYWYRQAAGRGLQLLFYSVGIGQISSEVPQNLSASRPQDRQFILSSKKLLLSDSGFYLCAWSRQGNQPQHFGDGTRLSIL.